The 8 T cell receptor beta chains below were found in one sample sequenced in a study of patients and donors after allogeneic stem cell transplantation. TCRdb recomputed calls from the RT-PCR reads with MiXCR, one row per CDR3 protein. Counted here are about a million distinct CDR3 sequences, roughly 18% occurring once; the ten biggest clones make up 6%. The material sequenced was blood, either unsorted or a sorted T cell fraction (not recorded which). These TCRs come from a human donor who was either an allogeneic HSCT recipient or a stem cell or donor lymphocyte infusion donor (not recorded which). It is not recorded whose cells these are; they may come from a transplant donor.

The table lists this clonotype with a few counts. The gene calls are TRBV27 and TRBJ1-5; no clear D gene. CDR1 and CDR2 from the germline V gene are MNHEY and SMNVEV (reference sequence). Trimming left V 3 bases short and J 4 bases short, with 13 bases between. The CDR3 is 15 amino acids. Here the CDR3 DNA reads TGTGCCAGCAGTTTCGGGCCCGGAGGGAATCAGCCCCAGCATTTT. Residues: CASSFGPGGNQPQHF.

This clonotype was observed a handful of times. The CDR3 sequence: CASSSGGRVLKAFF. The CDR3 DNA reads as TGTGCCAGCAGCTCCGGGGGGAGGGTCCTAAAAGCTTTCTTT. The gene calls are TRBV5-5 and TRBJ1-1; TRBD1 is a possible D gene (5 bases). Trimming left V 3 bases short and J 9 bases short, with 18 bases between. The length of the CDR3 is 14 residues. Germline loops: CDR1 SGHKS, CDR2 YYEKEE (reference sequence).

The chain carries TRBV20-1 and TRBJ2-7; maybe TRBD1 (6 bases). Per the germline V gene, CDR1 is DFQATT and CDR2 is SNEGSKA (reference sequence). Trimming removed 3 bases at V and 3 bases at J, with 12 bases between. The CDR3 spans 13 residues. CDR3 coding DNA: TGCAGTGCTAGGACAGGAGACCTCTACGAGCAGTACTTC. It specifies CSARTGDLYEQYF.

This clonotype occurred a few times. The chain combines TRBV3-1 with TRBJ2-5; D might be TRBD2 (7 bases). Germline CDR1 and CDR2: LGHDT and YNNKEL (reference sequence). The CDR3 runs 17 residues. V was clipped by 0 bases and J by 5 bases, with 19 bases between them. CDR3 bases: TGTGCCAGCAGCCAAGATGCCTACCCGGGGGGCGCGGAGACCCAGTACTTC. It translates to CASSQDAYPGGAETQYF.

The chain employs TRBV7-8 and TRBJ2-4; 12 positions match TRBD2. The J segment lost 0 bases and the V segment lost 5 bases, leaving 14 bases of the junction unmatched. The CDR3 runs to 20 residues. Germline values: CDR1 SGHVS, CDR2 FQNEAQ. The CDR3 loop is CASSPRGGLAGGLAKNIQYF. The CDR3 DNA follows: TGTGCCAGCAGCCCCCGAGGAGGCCTAGCGGGAGGGTTAGCCAAAAACATTCAGTACTTC. The full variable domain, in which reference TRBV7-8 and TRBJ2-4 provide the parts outside the CDR3, is GAGVSQSPRYKVAKRGQDVALRCDPISGHVSLFWYQQALGQGPEFLTYFQNEAQLDKSGLPSDRFFAERPEGSVSTLKIQRTQQEDSAVYLCASSPRGGLAGGLAKNIQYFGAGTRLSVL.

Only a few counts were recorded for this clonotype. J is TRBJ2-5 and V is TRBV5-1; 9 bases match TRBD1. Germline-derived CDR1 and CDR2 are SGHRS and YFSETQ. Germline trimming cut 0 bases from V and 3 bases from J; bases unmatched to any gene: 6. This CDR3 region has 16 residues. The CDR3 sequence: CASSLGDRVGEETQYF. The CDR3 DNA sequence: TGCGCCAGCAGCTTGGGGGACAGGGTAGGGGAAGAGACCCAGTACTTC. The full variable domain, completed using reference TRBV5-1 and TRBJ2-5, is KAGVTQTPRYLIKTRGQQVTLSCSPISGHRSVSWYQQTPGQGLQFLFEYFSETQRNKGNFPGRFSGRQFSNSRSEMNVSTLELGDSALYLCASSLGDRVGEETQYFGPGTRLLVL.

At least ten counts were recorded for this clonotype. The rearrangement links TRBV12-3 or TRBV12-4 to TRBJ1-1; 10 bases line up with TRBD1. The ends lost 5 bases at V and 4 bases at J; junction bases unmatched: 4. The CDR3 contains 14 residues. The CDR3 is CASSETGGTTEAFF. The CDR3 DNA is TGTGCCAGCAGTGAGACAGGGGGCACCACTGAAGCTTTCTTT.

This clonotype was recorded once. The rearrangement links TRBV9 to TRBJ2-7; D possibly matches TRBD1 or TRBD2 (6 bases each). In germline, CDR1 is SGDLS, CDR2 YYNGEE. V was trimmed by 3 bases and J by 6 bases, leaving 10 bases between them. The length of the CDR3 is 12 residues. The chain's CDR3 is CASSGGAAEQYF. The CDR3, as DNA: TGTGCCAGCAGCGGGGGGGCGGCCGAGCAGTACTTC.